The T cell receptor beta chain under discussion was sequenced for a study of shared clonotypes between healthy human individuals. As for this clone: The target antigen is unknown. This sample includes further DNA sequences coding for the same CDR3.

This CDR3 is built from 14 residues. Germline V lookup: CDR1 SGHRS, CDR2 YFSETQ. V gave up 4 bases and J gave up 7 bases, with 18 bases separating them. Using immunoSEQ multiplex PCR, the repertoire was profiled, and TCRdb retains in-frame clones only, with some absent. The sample consists of 600,000 to 700,000 clones, roughly 72% of them appearing once. Findings of the study overall: Among donors, the sharing of clonotypes was expected to be influenced by sequencing depth. Large sequencing depth failed to make sorted-subset sequencing complete, rarefaction showed.

This clonotype was sampled from a woman aged 30 to 39 in good health. Sequenced: memory CD4+ T cells sorted from blood. Specified subset: CD45RA-negative fraction. The gene calls are TRBV5-1 and TRBJ2-7; TRBD1 might be the D (5 bases). The CDR3 is CASSPGQGAWEQYF. The CDR3 nucleotides are TGCGCCAGCAGCCCTGGGCAAGGGGCCTGGGAGCAGTACTTC.